The 22 T cell receptor beta chains listed next were all sequenced from one sample in a study of T-cell reconstitution after alpha-beta-depleted transplantation in children. Unique molecular identifiers were used in preparing the TCRbeta library. TCRdb used MiXCR to reprocess the PCR reads, holding one entry per CDR3 protein. The profile shows about 8,700 distinct CDR3 sequences, approximately 15% of them singletons. Sequencing used PBMCs, mostly from graft donor cells, obtained 60 days after TCRalphabeta/CD19-depleted stem cell transplant. These receptors were taken from a male patient younger than 18 who had a stem cell transplant for acute lymphoblastic leukemia, so the T cells may come from the graft donor.

This clonotype was seen repeatedly, ten times or more. This chain links TRBV7-9 with TRBJ2-2; 9 nucleotides match TRBD2. V was clipped by 3 bases and J by 3 bases; unmatched bases: 5. Germline-derived CDR1 and CDR2 are SEHNR and FQNEAQ (reference sequence). This CDR3 spans 16 amino acids. The CDR3 loop is CASSFAGLADTGELFF. As DNA, the CDR3 is TGTGCCAGCAGCTTTGCGGGACTAGCAGACACCGGGGAGCTGTTTTTT.

This clonotype was counted at least ten times. The chain recombines TRBV20-1 with TRBJ1-1, with D unclear. Trimming shortened V by 6 bases and J by 8 bases, and 10 bases separated the two germline ends. From germline, CDR1 is DFQATT and CDR2 SNEGSKA (reference sequence). The CDR3 is made up of 10 amino acids. This CDR3 is CSALLGEAFF. DNA for the CDR3: TGCAGTGCCCTGCTGGGGGAAGCTTTCTTT.

In this sample, this clonotype turned up many times. V gene TRBV6-5 combines with J gene TRBJ2-6; D is undetermined. The CDR3 is 16 amino acids. CDR1 and CDR2 (germline): MNHEY, SVGAGI. V shed 0 bases and J shed 0 bases, with 6 bases lying between them. The chain's CDR3 is CASSYSFGSGANVLTF. CDR3 nucleotide sequence: TGTGCCAGCAGTTACTCCTTTGGCTCTGGGGCCAACGTCCTGACTTTC.

The chain carries TRBV20-1 and TRBJ2-5; perhaps TRBD2 as D (5 bases). The CDR3 sequence is 13 residues long. Germline V gene sequence: CDR1 DFQATT, CDR2 SNEGSKA (reference sequence). With 0 bases removed from V and 3 bases from J, the gap between germline ends came to 8 bases. In DNA form, the CDR3 reads TGCAGTGCTAGAGATTACGGGAAAGAGACCCAGTACTTC. It codes for CSARDYGKETQYF.

This clonotype appeared once. This could be a read error, since a much larger clone is one nucleotide away. The rearrangement uses TRBV19 and TRBJ2-7; tentative D call: TRBD1 (6 bases). The CDR3 is 14 amino acids. V dropped 4 bases and J dropped 4 bases, with 14 bases sitting between them. Looked up from germline, CDR1 is LNHDA and CDR2 is SQIVND (reference sequence). The CDR3 region has the DNA TGTGCCAGTAGTACACGACCGGACAGTTACGAGCAGTACTTC. Translation gives CASSTRPDSYEQYF.

In its sample, this clonotype was seen many times. CDR3 protein: CASSFSVSGYTF. DNA for the CDR3: TGTGCCAGCAGTTTCTCCGTTAGCGGCTACACCTTC. The chain links TRBV12-3 or TRBV12-4 to TRBJ1-2; D not certain. The length of the CDR3 is 12 residues. V gave up 3 bases and J gave up 8 bases, with 10 bases separating them.

With respect to this clonotype: One junction end does not reproduce the germline sequence, and a read error may be involved. This chain connects TRBV10-3 to TRBJ2-7; perhaps D is TRBD1 or TRBD2 (5 bases each). CDR1 and CDR2 (germline): ENHRY, SYGVKD. This CDR3 has 13 residues. CDR3 amino acids: CAISELRGLEQCF. CDR3 nucleotides: TGTGCCATCAGTGAGCTCCGGGGCCTCGAGCAGTGCTTC.

This clonotype was detected ten times or more. V and J are TRBV6-1 and TRBJ1-1; no definite D call. Per germline, CDR1 MNHNS and CDR2 SASEGT. The CDR3 has 15 amino acids. V was cut by 6 bases and J by 5 bases, with 19 bases left in between. CDR3 sequence (DNA): TGTGCCAGCAGGGCCCCCATGGGAGTAGGTACTGAAGCTTTCTTT. Translation gives CASRAPMGVGTEAFF.

The chain employs TRBV10-3 and TRBJ2-3, with D possibly matching TRBD1 (5 bases). Per the germline V gene, CDR1 is ENHRY and CDR2 is SYGVKD. This CDR3 is built from 14 residues. Trimming removed 0 bases from V and 9 bases from J, with 13 bases in between. Written as DNA, the CDR3 is TGTGCCATCAGTGAGTCGGCGGACGCAGGGACGCAGTATTTT. Protein: CAISESADAGTQYF.

Many counts were recorded for this clonotype. The CDR3 protein is CASRSRTVDGYTF. In DNA form, the CDR3 reads TGTGCCAGCAGATCGAGGACGGTCGATGGCTACACCTTC. This chain connects TRBV27 to TRBJ1-2; D call uncertain. Germline values: CDR1 MNHEY, CDR2 SMNVEV (reference sequence). V was clipped by 6 bases and J by 6 bases, with 14 bases between them. The CDR3 has 13 amino acids.

Notes on this clonotype: This sequence may be a read error, since a much larger clone differs from it by one base. The V call is TRBV11-1, the J call TRBJ1-5; 7 positions agree with TRBD1. The CDR3 extends over 18 amino acids. Germline V gene lookup returns CDR1 SGHAT and CDR2 FQDESV (reference sequence). CDR3 in amino acids: CASSLVRGQKVSNHPQHF. In DNA form, the CDR3 reads TGTGCCAGCAGCTTAGTCCGGGGACAGAAAGTTAGCAATCACCCCCAGCATTTT.

This clonotype was counted at least ten times. The chain joins TRBV5-1 to TRBJ1-4; D is unclear. From germline, CDR1 is SGHRS and CDR2 YFSETQ. Trimming took off 0 bases at V and 8 bases at J, with 11 bases between the two ends. This CDR3 region has 14 residues. Here the CDR3 DNA reads TGCGCCAGCAGCTTGGTGGCCCCCGGAGAAAAACTGTTTTTT. Protein: CASSLVAPGEKLFF.

This clonotype was seen many times. The chain carries TRBV29-1 and TRBJ2-2; 8 positions match TRBD1. The V gene's germline CDR1 is SQVTM and CDR2 ANQGSEA. The J segment lost 3 bases and the V segment lost 5 bases, leaving 5 bases of the junction unmatched. The CDR3 is 14 amino acids. This CDR3 is CSVMDRADTGELFF. The CDR3 nucleotides are TGCAGCGTTATGGACAGGGCGGACACCGGGGAGCTGTTTTTT.

This clonotype was detected many times. The CDR3 sequence: CASSLRRLSSYNEQFF. CDR3 DNA sequence: TGTGCCAGCAGTTTAAGGCGTCTAAGCTCCTACAATGAGCAGTTCTTC. This chain uses TRBV12-3 or TRBV12-4 with TRBJ2-1; D not resolved. This CDR3 spans 16 amino acids. Trimming shortened V by 2 bases and J by 0 bases, and 11 bases separated the two germline ends.

This clonotype was counted at least ten times. This chain uses TRBV19 with TRBJ1-2; 7 bases fit TRBD1. The germline gives CDR1 LNHDA, CDR2 SQIVND (reference sequence). CDR3 length: 13 residues. The junction had 8 bases not matched to a gene; V was cut back by 7 bases and J by 6 bases. The CDR3 DNA is TGTGCCAGTACTACGACAGGGAGTAATGGCTACACCTTC. Amino acid sequence: CASTTTGSNGYTF.

This clonotype was counted ten times or more. This chain connects TRBV2 to TRBJ2-7; 7 positions agree with TRBD1. V lost 7 bases and J lost 5; bases outside the gene matches: 8. In germline, CDR1 is SNHLY, CDR2 FYNNEI. This CDR3 comprises 13 residues. CDR3 loop: CASTQGQAHEQYF. The CDR3 coding sequence is TGTGCCAGCACTCAAGGACAGGCACACGAGCAGTACTTC.

Many counts were recorded for this clonotype. The V call is TRBV19, the J call TRBJ2-7, with D possibly being TRBD1 or TRBD2 (6 bases each). In germline, CDR1 is LNHDA, CDR2 SQIVND (reference sequence). V was pared by 3 bases and J by 4 bases, with 10 bases between. There are 13 residues in the CDR3. As DNA, the CDR3 is TGTGCCAGTAGTATTAAGGGGGGTTACGAGCAGTACTTC. Its translation: CASSIKGGYEQYF.

This clonotype was seen ten or more times. The chain is built from TRBV4-1 and TRBJ1-1, with D possibly TRBD1 on 5 matching bases. The germline V gene encodes CDR1 MGHRA and CDR2 YSYEKL. The CDR3 is made up of 17 amino acids. Trimming took 0 bases from V and 0 from J, leaving 14 bases between them. The CDR3 reads CASSQDGWGVMNTEAFF. The CDR3 DNA follows: TGCGCCAGCAGCCAAGACGGTTGGGGGGTAATGAACACTGAAGCTTTCTTT.

CDR3 nucleotides: TGTGCCAGCGGGACAGGGGCGGCCTACGAGCAGTACTTC. It codes for CASGTGAAYEQYF. The rearrangement links TRBV6-5 to TRBJ2-7; 10 bases fit TRBD1. Germline V gene data show CDR1 as MNHEY and CDR2 as SVGAGI. CDR3 length: 13 residues. After removal of 8 bases from V and 2 bases from J, the junction contained 3 bases not matched to a gene.

This clonotype was counted ten times or more. J is TRBJ1-2 and V is TRBV12-3 or TRBV12-4, with D possibly being TRBD1 (5 bases). The V and J ends lost 3 bases and 6 bases respectively, with 17 bases between them. This CDR3 spans 15 amino acids. This chain's CDR3 is CASSLSGRRNDGYTF. For the CDR3, the DNA is TGTGCCAGCAGTTTGTCGGGACGGCGGAATGATGGCTACACCTTC.

This clonotype was detected many times. The V call is TRBV21-1, the J call TRBJ2-2; the tabulated D call, TRBD1, remains unverified against the DNA. TRBV21-1 is marked as a pseudogene. The CDR3 is made up of 15 amino acids. CDR3 loop: CASSKEDGKAGELFF. The CDR3 region has the DNA TGTGCCAGCAGCAAAGAAGACGGGAAGGCCGGGGAGCTGTTTTTT.

This clonotype was picked up a small number of times. The chain combines TRBV28 with TRBJ2-7; possible D gene TRBD2, 5 bases. V lost 1 base and J lost 4, with 14 bases in between. The germline CDR1 and CDR2 sequences are MDHEN and SYDVKM. This CDR3 region has 15 residues. Written as DNA, the CDR3 is TGTGCCAGCAGTTTATTTTCCGGGGAAGGTTACGAGCAGTACTTC. Protein: CASSLFSGEGYEQYF.